Shown below are 15 T cell receptor beta chains from a single sample sequenced in a study of blood T cell repertoires in COVID-19. Using immunoSEQ multiplex PCR, the repertoire was profiled, and TCRdb retains in-frame clones only, with some absent. The sample has 200,000 or so clones, 65% to 85% seen once. The sample comprised PBMCs or T cells enriched from blood (not recorded which). The receptors derive from a woman aged 40 to 50 with acute COVID-19.

In this sample, this clone turned up once. The chain uses TRBV2 and TRBJ1-6, with D possibly being TRBD1 (5 bases). CDR3 size: 14 residues. Germline V gene sequence: CDR1 SNHLY, CDR2 FYNNEI. Trimming pared 1 base from V and 9 bases from J, leaving 10 bases between. As DNA, the CDR3 is TGTGCCAGCAGTGAAGAGGGGTGGGGTTCACCCCTCCACTTT. It translates to CASSEEGWGSPLHF. The full variable domain, with the rest looked up from reference TRBV2 and TRBJ1-6, is EPEVTQTPSHQVTQMGQEVILRCVPISNHLYFYWYRQILGQKVEFLVSFYNNEISEKSEIFDDQFSVERPDGSNFTLKIRSTKLEDSAMYFCASSEEGWGSPLHFGNGTRLTVT.

V is TRBV12-3 or TRBV12-4 and J is TRBJ1-1; unclear D gene. V lost 6 bases and J 7 bases, leaving 12 bases between the germline ends. The CDR3 is made up of 12 amino acids. The CDR3 DNA reads TGTGCCAGCAGCCCTTTGGGAGGTGAAGCTTTCTTT. Translation: CASSPLGGEAFF.

The V call is TRBV30, the J call TRBJ1-2; 7 bases map to TRBD1. From germline, CDR1 is GTSNPN and CDR2 SVGIG (reference sequence). The CDR3 is 14 amino acids. V trimming: 3 bases; J trimming: 4 bases; junction bases outside the gene matches: 8. The CDR3 spells CAWSRDSLIYGYTF. CDR3 DNA sequence: TGTGCCTGGAGCCGGGACAGTCTAATCTATGGCTACACCTTC.

This sequence joins TRBV6-5 and TRBJ1-1, with D perhaps TRBD1 (5 bases). Trimming pared 8 bases from V and 1 base from J, leaving 11 bases between. The CDR3 runs 13 residues. CDR1 is MNHEY, CDR2 SVGAGI, per germline. The CDR3: CASGGAKNTEAFF. The CDR3 bases are TGTGCCAGCGGAGGGGCTAAGAACACTGAAGCTTTCTTT.

The chain links TRBV6-5 to TRBJ1-1; unclear D gene. Between the trimmed V and J ends, which lost 2 bases and 1 base, there was a span of 8 bases. Germline V lookup: CDR1 MNHEY, CDR2 SVGAGI. There are 14 residues in the CDR3. The CDR3 sequence is CASSYRHQNTEAFF. For the CDR3, the DNA is TGTGCCAGCAGTTACAGACATCAGAACACTGAAGCTTTCTTT.

This clone was detected only once. The chain carries TRBV5-1 and TRBJ2-2; 7 bases are a match to TRBD1. This CDR3 contains 15 residues. CDR1 and CDR2 (germline): SGHRS, YFSETQ. The ends lost 3 bases at V and 2 bases at J; junction bases unmatched: 4. DNA of the CDR3: TGCGCCAGCAGCTCCGGGACAGCCAACACCGGGGAGCTGTTTTTT. This translates into CASSSGTANTGELFF.

This clone was seen only once. The V and J genes are TRBV19 and TRBJ2-2; 9 bases are a match to TRBD2. The V gene's germline CDR1 is LNHDA and CDR2 SQIVND (reference sequence). This CDR3 has 16 residues. Losses at the gene ends were 3 bases for V and 4 bases for J; bases not matched to a gene: 6. The DNA of the CDR3 is TGTGCCAGTAGTATGGGCGGGGGGGCGACCACCGGGGAGCTGTTTTTT. This sequence encodes CASSMGGGATTGELFF.

The genes are TRBV4-1 and TRBJ1-5; 12 bases are shared with TRBD1. V lost 4 bases to trimming and J lost 3 bases; unmatched junction nucleotides: 4. The CDR3 has 16 amino acids. The germline V gene encodes CDR1 MGHRA and CDR2 YSYEKL. Written as DNA, the CDR3 is TGCGCCAGCAGCCCGTGGGACAGGGGGCCCAATCAGCCCCAGCATTTT. Residues: CASSPWDRGPNQPQHF.

The chain uses TRBV6-2 or TRBV6-3 and TRBJ1-1; D is undetermined. V gave up 4 bases and J gave up 4 bases, with 13 bases separating them. This CDR3 is 14 amino acids long. Per the germline V gene, CDR1 is MNHEY and CDR2 is SVGEGT. CDR3 DNA sequence: TGTGCCAGCAGTTTGCAGGACTGGGGCACTGAAGCTTTCTTT. Encoded protein: CASSLQDWGTEAFF.

V is TRBV19 and J is TRBJ1-5; the D is unclear. The CDR3 loop spans 18 amino acids. Germline CDR1 is LNHDA and CDR2 is SQIVND (reference sequence). Trimming removed 2 bases at V and 8 bases at J, with 25 bases between. CDR3 loop: CASSIMGSQSPGWEPQHF. The CDR3 DNA sequence: TGTGCCAGTAGTATAATGGGCAGCCAAAGCCCGGGGTGGGAGCCCCAGCATTTT.

The chain is built from TRBV27 and TRBJ1-5; 9 bases match TRBD1. V was pared by 7 bases and J by 3 bases, with 10 bases of the junction left unmatched. CDR1 MNHEY and CDR2 SMNVEV come from the germline V gene (reference sequence). This CDR3 has 16 residues. CDR3 sequence (DNA): TGTGCCAGCACCTCTACGGGACAGGGACTCAATCAGCCCCAGCATTTT. Protein sequence: CASTSTGQGLNQPQHF.

The rearrangement uses TRBV19 and TRBJ2-2; 10 nucleotides agree with TRBD1. Germline CDR1 reads LNHDA; CDR2 reads SQIVND (reference sequence). The V and J ends lost 5 bases and 7 bases, in that order; junction bases with no gene match: 7. CDR3 length: 15 residues. The CDR3 reads CASSLYDRGRGELFF. CDR3 DNA: TGTGCCAGTAGTCTATACGACAGGGGGCGCGGGGAGCTGTTTTTT.

This chain connects TRBV27 to TRBJ2-7; 12 bases map to TRBD2. Germline values: CDR1 MNHEY, CDR2 SMNVEV (reference sequence). V shed 0 bases, J shed 4 bases, and the junction held 4 bases outside the gene matches. The CDR3 runs to 16 residues. DNA of the CDR3: TGTGCCAGCAGTTTATCCCCACTAGCGGGAGGTTACGAGCAGTACTTC. Amino acids: CASSLSPLAGGYEQYF.

The genes are TRBV3-1 (or the pseudogene TRBV3-2) and TRBJ1-6; TRBD1 matches 7 bases. Trimming took 6 bases from V and 7 from J; bases not matched to a gene: 6. CDR3 length: 14 amino acids. Germline V gene data show CDR1 as LGHDT and CDR2 as YNNKEL (reference sequence). The CDR3 loop reads CASSTRQGNSPLHF. CDR3 DNA sequence: TGTGCCAGCAGTACGAGACAGGGAAATTCACCCCTCCACTTT.

This clone showed up just a few times. The genes are TRBV20-1 and TRBJ2-5; D is ambiguous. Germline-derived CDR1 and CDR2 are DFQATT and SNEGSKA (reference sequence). CDR3 length: 10 residues. V was cut by 6 bases and J by 1 base, with 3 bases left in between. Here the CDR3 reads CSAAQETQYF. The CDR3 nucleotides read TGCAGTGCGGCCCAAGAGACCCAGTACTTC.